The present TCR beta chain was sequenced within a study of blood T cell repertoires in COVID-19. About the research overall: Researchers got acute and convalescent COVID-19 samples from the United States, Italy and Spain. The analysed material was cDNA or gDNA that came from T cells, B-cell-depleted T cells, or PBMCs.

Seattle's cohort entered during active infection and was followed longitudinally. In the original analysis: Nucleated cell counts were estimated from reference gene primer amplification. Here immunoSEQ multiplex PCR was the method, and the copy in TCRdb shows in-frame clones only, minus some. That table furnishes V, J and clone size, whereas the DNA furnished D and trimming. The sample lists 200,000 to 300,000 clones, roughly 76% occurring once. CDR3 length: 15 amino acids. Germline-derived CDR1 and CDR2 are SGHDT and YYEEEE. V shed 2 bases and J shed 0 bases, with 9 bases lying between them. The receptor was derived from a woman of 80 years or more with COVID-19, enrolled during active disease. The specimen was peripheral blood. This sequence joins TRBV5-6 and TRBJ2-4; D is uncertain. This CDR3 reads CASSLNSLAKNIQYF. The CDR3 nucleotides are TGTGCCAGCAGCTTAAACAGCCTAGCCAAAAACATTCAGTACTTC.